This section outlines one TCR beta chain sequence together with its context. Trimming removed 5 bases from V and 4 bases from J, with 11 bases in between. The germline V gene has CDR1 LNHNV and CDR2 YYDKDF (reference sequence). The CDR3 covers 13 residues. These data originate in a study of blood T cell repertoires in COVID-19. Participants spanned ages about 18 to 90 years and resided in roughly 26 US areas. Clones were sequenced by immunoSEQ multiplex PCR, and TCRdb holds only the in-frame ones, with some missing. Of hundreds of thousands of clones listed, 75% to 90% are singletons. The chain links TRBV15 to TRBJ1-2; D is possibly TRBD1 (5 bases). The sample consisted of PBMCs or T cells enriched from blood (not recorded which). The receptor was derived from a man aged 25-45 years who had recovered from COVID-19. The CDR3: CATSVQGSYGYTF. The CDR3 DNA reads TGTGCCACCAGCGTTCAGGGATCCTATGGCTACACCTTC.